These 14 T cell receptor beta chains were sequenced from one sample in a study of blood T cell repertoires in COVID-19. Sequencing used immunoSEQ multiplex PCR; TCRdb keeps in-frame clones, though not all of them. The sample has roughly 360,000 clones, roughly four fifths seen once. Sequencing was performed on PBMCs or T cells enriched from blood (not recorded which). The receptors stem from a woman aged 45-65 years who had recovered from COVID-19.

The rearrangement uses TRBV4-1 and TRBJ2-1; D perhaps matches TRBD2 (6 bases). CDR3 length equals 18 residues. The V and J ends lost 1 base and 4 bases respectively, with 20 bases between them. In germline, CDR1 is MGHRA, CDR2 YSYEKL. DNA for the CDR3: TGCGCCAGCAGCCAAGTACCCGGTCTAGCGAGTACTTACAATGAGCAGTTCTTC. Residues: CASSQVPGLASTYNEQFF.

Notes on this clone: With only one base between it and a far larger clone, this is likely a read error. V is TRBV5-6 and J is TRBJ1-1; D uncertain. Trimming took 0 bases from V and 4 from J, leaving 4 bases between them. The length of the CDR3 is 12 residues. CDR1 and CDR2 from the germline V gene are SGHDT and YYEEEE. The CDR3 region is CASSLVSTEAFF. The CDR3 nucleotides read TGTGCCAGCAGCTTGGTGAGCACTGAAGCTTTCTTT.

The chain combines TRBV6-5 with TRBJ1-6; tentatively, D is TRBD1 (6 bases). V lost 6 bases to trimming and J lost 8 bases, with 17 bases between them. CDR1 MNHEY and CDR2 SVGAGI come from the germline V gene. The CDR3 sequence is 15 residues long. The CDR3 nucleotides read TGTGCCAGCAGGAGATTCAGGGAGGGGGATTCACCCCTCCACTTT. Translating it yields CASRRFREGDSPLHF.

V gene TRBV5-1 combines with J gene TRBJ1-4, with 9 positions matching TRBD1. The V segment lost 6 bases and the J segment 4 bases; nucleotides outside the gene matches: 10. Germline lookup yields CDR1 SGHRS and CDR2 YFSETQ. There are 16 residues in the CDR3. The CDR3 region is CASTRTGGAVNEKLFF. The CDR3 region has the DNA TGCGCCAGCACCAGAACAGGGGGCGCCGTTAATGAAAAACTGTTTTTT.

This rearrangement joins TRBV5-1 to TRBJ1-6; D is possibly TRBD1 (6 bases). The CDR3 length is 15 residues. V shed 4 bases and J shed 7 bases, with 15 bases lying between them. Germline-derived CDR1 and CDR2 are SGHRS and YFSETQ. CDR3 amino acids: CASSLEPGENSPLHF. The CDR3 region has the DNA TGCGCCAGCAGCCTGGAGCCAGGGGAAAATTCACCCCTCCACTTT.

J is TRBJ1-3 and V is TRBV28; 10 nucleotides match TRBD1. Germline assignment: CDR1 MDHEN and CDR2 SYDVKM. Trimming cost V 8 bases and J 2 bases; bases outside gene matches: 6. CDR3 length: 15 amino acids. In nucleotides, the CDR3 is TGTGCCAGCGATGACAGGGGGCAAACTGGAAACACCATATATTTT. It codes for CASDDRGQTGNTIYF.

CDR3: CASSTQGAAGELFF. The CDR3 DNA reads TGTGCCAGCAGTACGCAGGGGGCCGCCGGGGAGCTGTTTTTT. The chain has TRBV2 and TRBJ2-2; TRBD1 matches at 8 bases. CDR3 length: 14 amino acids. J lost 6 bases, V lost 5 bases, and 5 bases had no gene match. Germline lookup yields CDR1 SNHLY and CDR2 FYNNEI.

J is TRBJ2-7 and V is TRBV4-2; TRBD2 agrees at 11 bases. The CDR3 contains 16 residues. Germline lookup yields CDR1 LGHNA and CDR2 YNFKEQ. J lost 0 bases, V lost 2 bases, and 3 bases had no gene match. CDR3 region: CASSQTGTSGSYEQYF. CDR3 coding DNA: TGTGCCAGCAGCCAAACCGGGACTAGCGGCTCCTACGAGCAGTACTTC.

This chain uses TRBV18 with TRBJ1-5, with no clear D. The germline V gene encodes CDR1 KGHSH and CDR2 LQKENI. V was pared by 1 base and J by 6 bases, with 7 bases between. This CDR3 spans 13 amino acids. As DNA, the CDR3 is TGTGCCAGCTCACCACAGATGGCTCAGCCCCAGCATTTT. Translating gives CASSPQMAQPQHF.

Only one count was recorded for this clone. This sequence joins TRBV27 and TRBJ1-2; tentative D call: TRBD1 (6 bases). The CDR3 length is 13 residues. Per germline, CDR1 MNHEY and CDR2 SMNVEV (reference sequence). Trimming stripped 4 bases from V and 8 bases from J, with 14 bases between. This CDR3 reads CASSSSQGYGYTF. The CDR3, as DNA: TGTGCCAGCAGTTCCTCTCAGGGGTACGGCTACACCTTC.

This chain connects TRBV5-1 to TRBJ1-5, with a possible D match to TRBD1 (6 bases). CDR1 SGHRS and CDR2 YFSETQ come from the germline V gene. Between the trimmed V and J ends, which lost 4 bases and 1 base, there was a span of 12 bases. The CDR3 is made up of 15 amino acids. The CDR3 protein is CASSPTGTSNQPQHF. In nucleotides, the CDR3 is TGCGCCAGCAGCCCGACAGGAACCAGCAATCAGCCCCAGCATTTT.

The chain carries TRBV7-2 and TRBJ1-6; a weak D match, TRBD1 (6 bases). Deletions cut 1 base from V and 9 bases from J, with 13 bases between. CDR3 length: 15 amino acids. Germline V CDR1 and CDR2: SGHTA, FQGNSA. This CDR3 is CASSLVNQGSSPLHF. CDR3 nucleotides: TGTGCCAGCAGCTTAGTTAACCAGGGGAGTTCACCCCTCCACTTT.

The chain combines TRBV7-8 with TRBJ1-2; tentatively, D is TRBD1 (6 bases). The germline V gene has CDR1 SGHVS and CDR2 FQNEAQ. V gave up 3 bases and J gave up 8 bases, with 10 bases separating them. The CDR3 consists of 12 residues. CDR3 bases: TGTGCCAGCAGCTTCACAGGGAAAGGCTACACCTTC. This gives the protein CASSFTGKGYTF.

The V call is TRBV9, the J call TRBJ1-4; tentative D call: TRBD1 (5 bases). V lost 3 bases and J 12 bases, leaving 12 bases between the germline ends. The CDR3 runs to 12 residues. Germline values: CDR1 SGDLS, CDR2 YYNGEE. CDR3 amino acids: CASSGPTGELFF. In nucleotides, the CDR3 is TGTGCCAGCAGCGGGCCAACAGGAGAACTGTTTTTT.